This entry is about one T cell receptor (beta chain). Its antigen is still unknown. The data are from a study of T-cell memory formation after mild COVID-19. In the study overall: There were largely donor-specific TCR clusters.

After 5'RACE with constant-segment primers, TCR alpha and TCR beta cDNA libraries carrying sample barcodes and UMIs were obtained. TCRdb itself ran the 5' RACE reads through MiXCR, one entry per CDR3 protein. This table holds more than 300,000 distinct CDR3 sequences, about 13% found once. General study findings and limits: Contracting CD4+ clones sat mainly in CM and EM; CD8+ in EMRA. Clones contracting across day 15 to 85 had a balanced CD4/CD8 profile; later expanding clones leaned CD4+.

This CDR3 has 13 residues. Between the trimmed V and J ends, which lost 3 bases and 6 bases, there was a span of 12 bases. Per the germline V gene, CDR1 is KGHSH and CDR2 is LQKENI. This TCR was recovered from a man aged 18 to 29 who had mild COVID-19 (a few samples of this study predate the infection). Cell type and time point are not known. Specimen: PBMCs or a T cell subset sorted from them (not recorded which). This chain joins TRBV18 and TRBJ2-7, with D perhaps TRBD1 (6 bases). This CDR3 reads CASSPETGFEQYV. The CDR3 nucleotides are TGTGCCAGCTCACCCGAAACAGGGTTCGAGCAGTACGTC.